This T cell receptor (beta chain) emerged from a study of molecular identifiers for immune sequencing clone quantification. Whole-study findings and limits: In naive cells, under 1% of molecules belonged to clones above 20 RNA copies, against over 97% in effector cells.

This clonotype has only a few counts. Its antigen remains unidentified. Germline V gene sequence: CDR1 SGHVS, CDR2 FNYEAQ. Trimming cost V 5 bases and J 0 bases; bases outside gene matches: 9. The CDR3 runs 17 residues. Both previously described methods and listed TCR primers were employed to make bulk TCR libraries. MiXCR was run by TCRdb on the PCR reads, yielding one entry per CDR3 protein. In the table there are under 350,000 distinct CDR3 sequences, about 22% of which are singletons. The chain is built from TRBV7-6 and TRBJ2-3; 9 bases fit TRBD2. The receptor comes from a human donor in good health. Some libraries in this study had Jurkat cell RNA spiked in. The sequenced material came from naive CD8+ T cells from blood, with Jurkat cell RNA spiked in. Subset specified: FACS-sorted CD8+CD4-CCR7+CD45RA+ naive T cells. The CDR3 region is CASSPRESGRSTDTQYF. The CDR3 nucleotides read TGTGCCAGCAGCCCCCGAGAGAGCGGGAGGAGCACAGATACGCAGTATTTT.